This TCR beta chain derives from a study of T cell repertoires in cytomegalovirus infection (dated by TCRdb to between 2018 and 2021). Study-wide context: Alongside well-studied HLA-B-restricted epitopes, the peptide stimulations were aimed at recently identified HLA-C-restricted CMV epitopes, whose presentation resists viral immunomodulation. Donor HLA type was relevant to the analysis, because carriage of CMV infection together with the matching HLA type was indicated by public TCR beta signatures.

Comment on this clonotype: The target of this receptor is not known. No base-level quality is on record; no much larger clone is a single base apart.

Broader findings and caveats from the paper: The ex vivo response was dominated by HLA-C-restricted CMV-specific TCR beta clonotypes, which also provided the single most frequent clonotype in two of eight donors. Carriers of CMV infection plus the relevant HLA type were discriminated by the cumulative frequency of public TCR beta family members in the study cohort and in an independent 352-donor cohort.

The reads were generated on an Illumina HiSeq 1500. The raw public data were reprocessed by TCRdb itself: fastp quality trimming at Q25, MiXCR clonotype calling, in-frame beta chains only. Under each unique CDR3 protein, matching rows form one entry showing the most common genes and DNA. The sample table shows approximately 340,000 distinct CDR3 sequences, and around 29% are seen once. Together, the top ten hold approximately 20% of the sample. Relative to germline, V is 0 bases shorter and J is 9 bases shorter, with 15 bases between their ends. CDR1 and CDR2, per the germline V gene, are SGHTA and FQGTGA. Counted from cysteine to phenylalanine, this CDR3 has 14 amino acids. The kept DNA is CDR3 alone, 42 bases in frame from the first base. What the treatment or condition label conveys for this sample: in vitro stimulation with specific CMV peptide epitopes to enrich CMV-specific T cells.

This TCR came from a human donor in good health (CMV status not recorded). Some clones in this sample may be carry-over from other donors' samples. The sequence joins TRBV7-3 to TRBJ2-7; the D gene is possibly TRBD1, with 5 bases matching. The sequencing used cultured PBMCs, collected from culture after CMV antigen stimulation. The DNA is as follows: TGTGCCAGCAGCTTAACCCCGGACATGTTGCTGCAGTACTTC. It specifies CASSLTPDMLLQYF.